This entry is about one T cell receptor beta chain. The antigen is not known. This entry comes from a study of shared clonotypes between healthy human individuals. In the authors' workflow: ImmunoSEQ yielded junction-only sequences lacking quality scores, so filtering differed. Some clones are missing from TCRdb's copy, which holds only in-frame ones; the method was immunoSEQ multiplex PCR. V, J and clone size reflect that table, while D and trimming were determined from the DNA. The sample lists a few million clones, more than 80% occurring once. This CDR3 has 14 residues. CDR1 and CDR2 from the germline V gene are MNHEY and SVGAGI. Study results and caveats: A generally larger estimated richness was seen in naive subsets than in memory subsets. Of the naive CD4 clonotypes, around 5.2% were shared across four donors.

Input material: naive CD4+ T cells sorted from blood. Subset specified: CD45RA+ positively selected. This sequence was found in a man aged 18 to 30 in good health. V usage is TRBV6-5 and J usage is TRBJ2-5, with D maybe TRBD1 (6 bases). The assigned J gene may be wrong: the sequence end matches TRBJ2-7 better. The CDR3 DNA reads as TGTGCCAGCAGTCGGGGAAGGGTAGGGGGCGAGCAGTACTTC. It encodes CASSRGRVGGEQYF.